These T cell receptor beta chains were read from a single sample in a study of blood T cell repertoires in COVID-19. TCRdb's table, derived via immunoSEQ multiplex PCR, lists solely in-frame clones and lacks some. The sample includes 160,000 or so clones, 70% to 80% seen only once; the top ten take around 8.1%. Sequenced material: peripheral blood. The receptor source for this set is a woman aged 55-69 years with COVID-19, enrolled during active disease. Both conserved end residues are part of each CDR3. A D gene is named only where the DNA matches it firmly. Some rows have no size entry. The others give once, few or many, or a class for an expanded clone.

clone size,V gene,CDR3 length,J gene,D gene,CDR3 DNA,CDR3 protein
.,TRBV9,18,TRBJ1-1,TRBD1,TGTGCCAGCAGCGTAGACAGGAGGACAGGGGACTGGAGCACTGAAGCTTTCTTT,CASSVDRRTGDWSTEAFF
.,TRBV15,15,TRBJ2-7,.,TGTGCCACCAGCAGAGCCGGTGGTAGCGGATACGAGCAGTACTTC,CATSRAGGSGYEQYF
.,TRBV19,17,TRBJ1-1,.,TGTGCCAGTAGTATAGTTAAAGAGAGGGACATGAACACTGAAGCTTTCTTT,CASSIVKERDMNTEAFF
once,TRBV4-3,16,TRBJ1-4,.,TGCGCCAGCAGCCAAGAGGGGGGGCAGGCCAATGAAAAACTGTTTTTT,CASSQEGGQANEKLFF
few,TRBV18,13,TRBJ2-5,.,TGTGCCAGCTCACCATTGGGGCTGGAGACCCAGTACTTC,CASSPLGLETQYF
.,TRBV19,13,TRBJ2-2,TRBD1,TGTGCCAGTAGATTGACAGGGGCCGGGGAGCTGTTTTTT,CASRLTGAGELFF
few,TRBV30,14,TRBJ2-5,TRBD1,TGTGCCTGGAGTCTAGGGACAGGAGGGGAGACCCAGTACTTC,CAWSLGTGGETQYF
.,TRBV6-1,16,TRBJ1-6,.,TGTGCCAGCAGTGAACGGGTAGGTAGCCGAAGCTCACCCCTCCACTTT,CASSERVGSRSSPLHF
.,TRBV5-1,14,TRBJ2-4,.,TGCGCCAGCAGCTTGGCAGGGGCCAAAAACATTCAGTACTTC,CASSLAGAKNIQYF
.,TRBV7-7,16,TRBJ2-1,TRBD2,TGTGCTAGCAGCTTGTTAAGCGGACTAGCGGTGGGGGAGCAGTTCTTC,CASSLLSGLAVGEQFF
.,TRBV15,13,TRBJ1-4,TRBD1,TGTGCCACCAGAAGGGGGCGAAATGAAAAACTGTTTTTT,CATRRGRNEKLFF
.,TRBV11-3,15,TRBJ2-1,TRBD1,TGTGCCAGCAGCTTAGCAGGGGGCTTATACAATGAGCAGTTCTTC,CASSLAGGLYNEQFF
.,TRBV15,15,TRBJ2-1,TRBD2,TGTGCCACCAGCACTCAACTAGCGGGAGGCAATGAGCAGTTCTTC,CATSTQLAGGNEQFF
.,TRBV28,15,TRBJ1-4,TRBD1,TGTGCCAGCAGCCGGATCGGGACAGCTAATGAAAAACTGTTTTTT,CASSRIGTANEKLFF
.,TRBV10-3,16,TRBJ1-1,.,TGTGCCATCAGCTCGACTGTAACGGGGTCGAACACTGAAGCTTTCTTT,CAISSTVTGSNTEAFF
.,TRBV5-1,16,TRBJ1-2,TRBD1,TGCGCCAGCAGCCCAGGGGGGTTACAGCAGCACTATGGCTACACCTTC,CASSPGGLQQHYGYTF
once,TRBV11-2,14,TRBJ2-1,TRBD2,TGTGCCAGCACCTCGGGACTAGCAATCAATGAGCAGTTCTTC,CASTSGLAINEQFF
.,TRBV7-2,18,TRBJ2-5,TRBD2,TGTGCCAGCAGCTTAAAACCGCGACTAGCGGGATCCACGGAGACCCAGTACTTC,CASSLKPRLAGSTETQYF
.,TRBV6-4,19,TRBJ1-3,TRBD1,TGTGCCAGCGGCCCGATAGGGGACAGAGTGCCTTTCTCTGGAAACACCATATATTTT,CASGPIGDRVPFSGNTIYF
few,TRBV5-1,15,TRBJ2-3,.,TGCGCCAGCAGCTTGGAAGGGGTCCGCACAGATACGCAGTATTTT,CASSLEGVRTDTQYF
many,TRBV7-9,15,TRBJ2-1,.,TGTGCCAGCAGCTTAGCCGGGGCGGGAACGAATGAGCAGTTCTTC,CASSLAGAGTNEQFF
.,TRBV6-5,14,TRBJ2-7,.,TGTGCCAGTAATAGCGGAGCATTTCCCTACGAGCAGTACTTC,CASNSGAFPYEQYF
.,TRBV6-6,14,TRBJ1-2,TRBD1,TGTGCCAGCACTCCGACAGGGGGCGGCTATGGCTACACCTTC,CASTPTGGGYGYTF
few,TRBV15,15,TRBJ1-4,TRBD1,TGTGCCACCAGCAGAGGCGACAGGGGGGATGAAAAACTGTTTTTT,CATSRGDRGDEKLFF
.,TRBV18,16,TRBJ2-1,TRBD2,TGTGCCAGCTCACCACCGGGGGGGGTCGCCTACAATGAGCAGTTCTTC,CASSPPGGVAYNEQFF
.,TRBV12-3/TRBV12-4,13,TRBJ1-1,.,TGTGCCAGCAGTTTAGGAGGTTGGCGTGAAGCTTTCTTT,CASSLGGWREAFF
.,TRBV19,14,TRBJ2-5,.,TGTGCCAGTTGTCCTTCGAGGACATCAGAGACCCAGTACTTC,CASCPSRTSETQYF
.,TRBV28,17,TRBJ2-2,.,TGTGCCAGCAGCCCTTTCGACCTTGCGGTCGGTCCGGGGGAGCTGTTTTTT,CASSPFDLAVGPGELFF
once,TRBV27,16,TRBJ1-3,.,TGTGCCAGCAGTCTACAGGGCCCCGTCTCTGGAAACACCATATATTTT,CASSLQGPVSGNTIYF
few,TRBV7-8,15,TRBJ2-5,.,TGTGCCAGCAGCTTCTTTAGACAGGGAGGAGAGACCCAGTACTTC,CASSFFRQGGETQYF
.,TRBV4-2,14,TRBJ1-6,.,TGTGCCAGCAGCCAAGAAATGGACAACTCACCCCTCCACTTT,CASSQEMDNSPLHF
.,TRBV18,16,TRBJ1-1,TRBD1,TGTGCCAGCTCACTTCAACCGGGACAGGGGGGAACTGAAGCTTTCTTT,CASSLQPGQGGTEAFF
.,TRBV7-3,13,TRBJ2-1,.,TGTGCCAGCAGCTTGGGAGCAGACAATGAGCAGTTCTTC,CASSLGADNEQFF
.,TRBV5-4,15,TRBJ1-6,.,TGTGCCAGCAGCCCCGGGGGGGATTATAATTCACCCCTCCACTTT,CASSPGGDYNSPLHF
once,TRBV6-1,17,TRBJ1-3,.,TGTGCCAGCAGTGAACCGACCGGCTACAGTACTGGAAACACCATATATTTT,CASSEPTGYSTGNTIYF
.,TRBV6-5,14,TRBJ2-1,TRBD1,TGTGCCAGCAGTCAAAGGACAGGGGTTAATGAGCAGTTCTTC,CASSQRTGVNEQFF
.,TRBV2,16,TRBJ2-5,TRBD2,TGTGCCAGCAAAGTTGGGATAGCGGGGTACCAAGAGACCCAGTACTTC,CASKVGIAGYQETQYF
.,TRBV28,13,TRBJ1-1,.,TGTGCCAGCAGTCCCCGTTTATCCACTGAAGCTTTCTTT,CASSPRLSTEAFF
.,TRBV24-1,13,TRBJ2-1,TRBD1,TGTGCCACCAGTGATCGCCTACAGGGGTCGCAGTTCTTC,CATSDRLQGSQFF
.,TRBV12-5,14,TRBJ1-2,TRBD1,TGTGCTAGTGGAGCCGGACAGGGGTTTACCGGCTACACCTTC,CASGAGQGFTGYTF